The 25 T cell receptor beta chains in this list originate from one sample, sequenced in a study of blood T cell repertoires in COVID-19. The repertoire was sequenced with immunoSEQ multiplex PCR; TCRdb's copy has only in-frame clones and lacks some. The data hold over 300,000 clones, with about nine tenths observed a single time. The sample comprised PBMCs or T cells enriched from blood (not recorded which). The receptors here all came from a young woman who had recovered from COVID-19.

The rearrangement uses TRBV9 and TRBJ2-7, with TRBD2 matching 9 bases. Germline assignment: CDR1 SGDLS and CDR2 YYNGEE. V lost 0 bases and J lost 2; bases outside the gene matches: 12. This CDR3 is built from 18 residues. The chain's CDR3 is CASSVEGTSTTLAYEQYF. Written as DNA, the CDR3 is TGTGCCAGCAGCGTAGAAGGGACTAGCACCACATTGGCCTACGAGCAGTACTTC.

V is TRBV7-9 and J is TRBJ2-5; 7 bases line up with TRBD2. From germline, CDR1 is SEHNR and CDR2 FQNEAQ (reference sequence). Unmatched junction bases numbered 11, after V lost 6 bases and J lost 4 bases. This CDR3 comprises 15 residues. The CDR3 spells CASSSGLTGGETQYF. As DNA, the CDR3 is TGTGCCAGCAGTTCTGGACTAACGGGGGGAGAGACCCAGTACTTC.

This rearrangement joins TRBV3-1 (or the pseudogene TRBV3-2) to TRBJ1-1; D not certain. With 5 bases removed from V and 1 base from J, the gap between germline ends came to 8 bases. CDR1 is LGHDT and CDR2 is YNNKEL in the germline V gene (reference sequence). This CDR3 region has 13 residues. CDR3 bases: TGTGCCAGCAGCTTTCAGGAGAACACTGAAGCTTTCTTT. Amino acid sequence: CASSFQENTEAFF.

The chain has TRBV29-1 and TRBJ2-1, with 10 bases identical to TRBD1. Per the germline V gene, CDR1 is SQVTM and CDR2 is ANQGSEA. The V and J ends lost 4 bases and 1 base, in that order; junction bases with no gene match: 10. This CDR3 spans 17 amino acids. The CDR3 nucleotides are TGCAGCGTTGTCAGGGACAGGGGAATTCCGTCCTACAATGAGCAGTTCTTC. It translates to CSVVRDRGIPSYNEQFF.

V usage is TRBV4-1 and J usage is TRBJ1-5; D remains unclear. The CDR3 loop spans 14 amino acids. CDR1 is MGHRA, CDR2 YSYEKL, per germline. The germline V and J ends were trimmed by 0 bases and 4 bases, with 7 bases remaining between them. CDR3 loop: CASSQDLRNQPQHF. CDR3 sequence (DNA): TGCGCCAGCAGCCAAGATTTACGGAATCAGCCCCAGCATTTT.

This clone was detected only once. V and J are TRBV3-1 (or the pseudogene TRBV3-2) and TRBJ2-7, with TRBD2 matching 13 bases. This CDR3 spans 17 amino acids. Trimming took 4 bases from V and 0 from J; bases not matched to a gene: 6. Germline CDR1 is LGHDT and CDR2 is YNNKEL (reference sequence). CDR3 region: CASSLGGTSGISYEQYF. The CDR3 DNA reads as TGTGCCAGCAGCCTCGGGGGGACTAGCGGGATCTCCTACGAGCAGTACTTC.

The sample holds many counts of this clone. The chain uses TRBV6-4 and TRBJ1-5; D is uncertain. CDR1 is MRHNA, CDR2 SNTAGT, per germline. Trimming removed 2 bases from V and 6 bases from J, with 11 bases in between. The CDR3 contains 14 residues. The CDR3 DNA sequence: TGTGCCAGCAGTGACAGCCGGGGAGGTCAGCCCCAGCATTTT. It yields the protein CASSDSRGGQPQHF.

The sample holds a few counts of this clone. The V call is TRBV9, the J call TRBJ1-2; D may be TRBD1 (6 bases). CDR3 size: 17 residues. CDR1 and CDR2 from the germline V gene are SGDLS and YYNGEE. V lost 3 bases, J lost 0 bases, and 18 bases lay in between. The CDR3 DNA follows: TGTGCCAGCAGCGGCTATGGGGGCCCCGGATCTAACTATGGCTACACCTTC. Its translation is CASSGYGGPGSNYGYTF.

In DNA form, the CDR3 reads TGTGCCAGCAGTTATACAGGGGGCGATGGCTACACCTTC. This codes for CASSYTGGDGYTF. The chain employs TRBV6-5 and TRBJ1-2, with 9 bases matching TRBD1. In germline, CDR1 is MNHEY, CDR2 SVGAGI. Trimming took 3 bases from V and 6 from J; bases not matched to a gene: 2. This CDR3 is built from 13 residues.

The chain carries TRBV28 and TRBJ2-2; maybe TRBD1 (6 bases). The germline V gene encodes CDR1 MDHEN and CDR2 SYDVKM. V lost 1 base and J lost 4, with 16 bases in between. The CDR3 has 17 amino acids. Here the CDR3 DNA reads TGTGCCAGCAGTTTATACATTCCAGGGGTTGGCACCGGGGAGCTGTTTTTT. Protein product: CASSLYIPGVGTGELFF. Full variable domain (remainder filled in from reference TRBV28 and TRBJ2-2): DVKVTQSSRYLVKRTGEKVFLECVQDMDHENMFWYRQDPGLGLRLIYFSYDVKMKEKGDIPEGYSVSREKKERFSLILESASTNQTSMYLCASSLYIPGVGTGELFFGEGSRLTVL.

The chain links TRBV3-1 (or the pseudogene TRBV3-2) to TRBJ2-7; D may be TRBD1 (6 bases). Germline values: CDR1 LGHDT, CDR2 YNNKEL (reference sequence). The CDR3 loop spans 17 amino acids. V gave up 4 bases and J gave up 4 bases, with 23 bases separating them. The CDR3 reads CASSRTEGGPFPYEQYF. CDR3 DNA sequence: TGTGCCAGCAGCCGGACGGAAGGGGGTCCCTTTCCTTACGAGCAGTACTTC.

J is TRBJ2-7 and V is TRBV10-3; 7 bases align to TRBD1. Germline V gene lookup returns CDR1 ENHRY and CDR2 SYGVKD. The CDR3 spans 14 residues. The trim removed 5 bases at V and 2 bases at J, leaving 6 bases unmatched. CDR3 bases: TGTGCCATCAGTCGCCGGGACAGCCCCTACGAGCAGTACTTC. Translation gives CAISRRDSPYEQYF.

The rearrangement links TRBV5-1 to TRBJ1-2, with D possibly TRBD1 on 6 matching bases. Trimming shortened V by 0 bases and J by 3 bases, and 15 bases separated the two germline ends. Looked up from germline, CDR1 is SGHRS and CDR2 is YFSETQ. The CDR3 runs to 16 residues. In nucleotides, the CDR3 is TGCGCCAGCAGCTTGGGTATCGGGGGGGCCGACTATGGCTACACCTTC. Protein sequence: CASSLGIGGADYGYTF. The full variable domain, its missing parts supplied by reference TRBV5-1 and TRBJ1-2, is KAGVTQTPRYLIKTRGQQVTLSCSPISGHRSVSWYQQTPGQGLQFLFEYFSETQRNKGNFPGRFSGRQFSNSRSEMNVSTLELGDSALYLCASSLGIGGADYGYTFGSGTRLTVV.

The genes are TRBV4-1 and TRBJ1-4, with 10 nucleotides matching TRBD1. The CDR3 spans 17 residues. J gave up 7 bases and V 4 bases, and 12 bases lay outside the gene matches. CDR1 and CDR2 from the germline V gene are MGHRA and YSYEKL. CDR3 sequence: CASSPYRLDRGGEKLFF. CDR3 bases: TGCGCCAGCAGCCCCTACAGGCTGGACAGGGGGGGTGAAAAACTGTTTTTT.

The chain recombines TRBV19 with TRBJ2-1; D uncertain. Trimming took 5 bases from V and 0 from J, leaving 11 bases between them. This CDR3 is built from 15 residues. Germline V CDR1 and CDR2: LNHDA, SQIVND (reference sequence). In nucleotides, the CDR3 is TGTGCCAGTAGTTCGTTTTCGGTCTCCTACAATGAGCAGTTCTTC. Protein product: CASSSFSVSYNEQFF. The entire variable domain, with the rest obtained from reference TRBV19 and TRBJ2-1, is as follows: DGGITQSPKYLFRKEGQNVTLSCEQNLNHDAMYWYRQDPGQGLRLIYYSQIVNDFQKGDIAEGYSVSREKKESFPLTVTSAQKNPTAFYLCASSSFSVSYNEQFFGPGTRLTVL.

As DNA, the CDR3 is TGTGCCAGTAGTCGGGGGAGTCAGCCCCAGCATTTT. It codes for CASSRGSQPQHF. The rearrangement uses TRBV19 and TRBJ1-5, with D perhaps TRBD1 (5 bases). Trimming pared 5 bases from V and 6 bases from J, leaving 8 bases between. Looked up from germline, CDR1 is LNHDA and CDR2 is SQIVND (reference sequence). CDR3 length: 12 residues.

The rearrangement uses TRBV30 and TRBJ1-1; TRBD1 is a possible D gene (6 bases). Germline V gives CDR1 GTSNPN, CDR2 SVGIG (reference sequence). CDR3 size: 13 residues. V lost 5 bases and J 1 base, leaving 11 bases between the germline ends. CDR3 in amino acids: CAWATGPNTEAFF. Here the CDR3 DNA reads TGTGCCTGGGCGACAGGACCGAACACTGAAGCTTTCTTT.

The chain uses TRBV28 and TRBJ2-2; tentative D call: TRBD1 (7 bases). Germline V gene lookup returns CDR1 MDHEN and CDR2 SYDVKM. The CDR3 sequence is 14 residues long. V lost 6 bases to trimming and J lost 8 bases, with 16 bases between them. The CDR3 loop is CASSQGGKQGELFF. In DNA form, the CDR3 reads TGTGCCAGCAGCCAGGGGGGAAAACAAGGGGAGCTGTTTTTT.

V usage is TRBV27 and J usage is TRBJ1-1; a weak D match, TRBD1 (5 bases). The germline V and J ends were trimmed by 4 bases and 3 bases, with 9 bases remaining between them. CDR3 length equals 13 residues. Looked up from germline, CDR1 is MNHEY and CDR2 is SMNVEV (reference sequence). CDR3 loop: CASSSTVYTEAFF. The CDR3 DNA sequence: TGTGCCAGCAGTTCGACAGTATACACTGAAGCTTTCTTT.

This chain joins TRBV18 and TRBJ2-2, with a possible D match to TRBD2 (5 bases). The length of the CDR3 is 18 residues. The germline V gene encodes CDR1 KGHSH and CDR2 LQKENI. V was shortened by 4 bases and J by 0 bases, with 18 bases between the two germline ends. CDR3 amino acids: CASSRLFGRASNTGELFF. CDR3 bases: TGTGCCAGCTCACGATTATTCGGGCGGGCATCGAACACCGGGGAGCTGTTTTTT. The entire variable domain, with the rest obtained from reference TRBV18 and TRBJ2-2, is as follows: NAGVMQNPRHLVRRRGQEARLRCSPMKGHSHVYWYRQLPEEGLKFMVYLQKENIIDESGMPKERFSAEFPKEGPSILRIQQVVRGDSAAYFCASSRLFGRASNTGELFFGEGSRLTVL.

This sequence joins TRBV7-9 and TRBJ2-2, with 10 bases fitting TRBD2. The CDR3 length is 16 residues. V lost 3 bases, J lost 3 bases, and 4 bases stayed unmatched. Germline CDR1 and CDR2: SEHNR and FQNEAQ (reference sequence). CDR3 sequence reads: CASSFLAGAYTGELFF. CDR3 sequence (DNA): TGTGCCAGCAGCTTCCTAGCGGGGGCCTACACCGGGGAGCTGTTTTTT.

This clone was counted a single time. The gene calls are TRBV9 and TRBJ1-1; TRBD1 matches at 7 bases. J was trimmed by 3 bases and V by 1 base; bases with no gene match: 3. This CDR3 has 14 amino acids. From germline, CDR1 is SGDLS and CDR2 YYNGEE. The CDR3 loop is CASSVRDSYTEAFF. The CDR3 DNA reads TGTGCCAGCAGCGTACGGGACAGCTACACTGAAGCTTTCTTT.

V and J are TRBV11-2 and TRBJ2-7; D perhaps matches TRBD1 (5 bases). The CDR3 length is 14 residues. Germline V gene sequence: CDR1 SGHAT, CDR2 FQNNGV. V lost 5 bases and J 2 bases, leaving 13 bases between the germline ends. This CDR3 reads CASSISRQTYEQYF. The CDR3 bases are TGTGCCAGCAGCATTTCTCGACAGACCTACGAGCAGTACTTC.

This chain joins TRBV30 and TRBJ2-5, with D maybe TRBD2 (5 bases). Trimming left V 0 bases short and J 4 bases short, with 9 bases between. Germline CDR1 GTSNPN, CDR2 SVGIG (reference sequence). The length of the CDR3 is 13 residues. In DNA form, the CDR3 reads TGTGCCTGGAGTGTAGGGCGGGTAGAGACCCAGTACTTC. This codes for CAWSVGRVETQYF.

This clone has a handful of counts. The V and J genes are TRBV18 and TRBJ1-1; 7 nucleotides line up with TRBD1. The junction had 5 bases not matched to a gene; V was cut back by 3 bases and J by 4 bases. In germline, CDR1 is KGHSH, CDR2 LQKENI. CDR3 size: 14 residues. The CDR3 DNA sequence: TGTGCCAGCTCACCCTTGACAGGGATCACTGAAGCTTTCTTT. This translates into CASSPLTGITEAFF.